The sample holds many counts of the clone carrying this TCR beta chain. Germline V gene sequence: CDR1 DFQATT, CDR2 SNEGSKA (reference sequence). The V gene end was trimmed by 6 bases and the J gene end by 2 bases; junction bases not matched to a gene: 6. The CDR3 length is 14 residues. Patients were excluded if they had other autoimmune diseases or uncontrolled infections, and likewise if pregnancy or lactation applied. RNA transcripts were the template, and TCR beta CDR3 regions were amplified from them. The authors performed first-round RT-PCR with HTBI primers and then a second-round multiplex PCR. TCRdb re-called the multiplex PCR reads through MiXCR, storing one row per CDR3 protein. The sample lists more than 150,000 distinct CDR3 sequences, around two fifths occurring once. This sample was included in a study of Graves' ophthalmopathy and Graves' hyperthyroidism.

The receptor's source is a woman in her forties with Graves' ophthalmopathy. The rearrangement joins TRBV20-1 to TRBJ2-4, with TRBD2 matching 8 bases. The sample consisted of peripheral blood. The CDR3 protein is CSAPGGPSKNIQYF. As DNA, the CDR3 is TGCAGTGCCCCGGGGGGGCCTTCCAAAAACATTCAGTACTTC.